This T cell receptor beta chain was sequenced in a study of CXCR3-negative and CXCR3-positive naive CD8 T cells. Study-wide results and caveats: Researchers reported similar TRBV-TRBJ usage in naive CXCR3-negative and CXCR3-positive cells, though memory differed. In CXCR3-positive naive cells, the TRB CDR3s were more hydrophobic than in CXCR3-negative naive cells.

For this clonotype: The antigen remains unidentified.

Germline values: CDR1 SQVTM, CDR2 ANQGSEA. The CDR3 covers 17 residues. cDNA libraries for TRB were generated by 5' RACE incorporating UMI labels. TCRdb re-called the 5' RACE reads and shows each CDR3 protein once, DNA omitted. The sample table sets out under 85,000 distinct CDR3 sequences. The receptor's source is a human donor in good health. Some clones in this sample may be carry-over from other donors' samples. Sequencing was performed on naive CXCR3+ CD8+ T cells from blood. Stated subset: CD45RO-CCR7+CD27+CD95- naive CD8+ T cells expressing CXCR3 (TNR3+). The J gene is TRBJ2-6, the V gene TRBV29-1; TCRdb indicates TRBD1, and absent DNA this call remains unverified. CDR3 region: CSVGGQPRSSGANVLTF.